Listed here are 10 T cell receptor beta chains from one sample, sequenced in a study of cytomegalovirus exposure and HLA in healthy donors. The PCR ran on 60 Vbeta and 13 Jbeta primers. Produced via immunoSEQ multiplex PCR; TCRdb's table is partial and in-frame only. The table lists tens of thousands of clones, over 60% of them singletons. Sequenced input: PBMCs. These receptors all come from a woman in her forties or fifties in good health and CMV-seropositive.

This CDR3 is CASSFLSGGAGTDTQYF. The CDR3 region has the DNA TGTGCCAGCAGCTTCCTTAGCGGGGGGGCCGGAACAGATACGCAGTATTTT. The chain combines TRBV5-6 with TRBJ2-3; 11 nucleotides match TRBD2. This CDR3 comprises 17 residues. The trim removed 2 bases at V and 3 bases at J, leaving 8 bases unmatched. Germline V gives CDR1 SGHDT, CDR2 YYEEEE.

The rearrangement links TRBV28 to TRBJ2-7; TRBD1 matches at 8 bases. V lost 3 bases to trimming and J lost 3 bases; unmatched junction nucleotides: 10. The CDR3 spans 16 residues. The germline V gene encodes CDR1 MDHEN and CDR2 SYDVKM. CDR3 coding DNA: TGTGCCAGCAGTTTCCGCCCAGGGGGCGGAAACTACGAGCAGTACTTC. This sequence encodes CASSFRPGGGNYEQYF. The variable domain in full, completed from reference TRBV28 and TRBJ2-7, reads DVKVTQSSRYLVKRTGEKVFLECVQDMDHENMFWYRQDPGLGLRLIYFSYDVKMKEKGDIPEGYSVSREKKERFSLILESASTNQTSMYLCASSFRPGGGNYEQYFGPGTRLTVT.

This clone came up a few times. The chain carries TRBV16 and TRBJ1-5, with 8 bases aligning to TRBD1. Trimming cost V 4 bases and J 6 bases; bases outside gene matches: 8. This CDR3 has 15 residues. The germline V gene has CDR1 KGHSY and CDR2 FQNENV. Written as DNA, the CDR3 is TGTGCCAGCAGCCCCAGACAGGGGTCTTCTCAGCCCCAGCATTTT. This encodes CASSPRQGSSQPQHF.

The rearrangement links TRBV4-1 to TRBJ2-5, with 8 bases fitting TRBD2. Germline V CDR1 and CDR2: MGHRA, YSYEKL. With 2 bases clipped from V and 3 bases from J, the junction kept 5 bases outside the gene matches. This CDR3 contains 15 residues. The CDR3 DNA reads TGCGCCAGCAGCCAACCCGGACTAGCCGAAGAGACCCAGTACTTC. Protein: CASSQPGLAEETQYF.

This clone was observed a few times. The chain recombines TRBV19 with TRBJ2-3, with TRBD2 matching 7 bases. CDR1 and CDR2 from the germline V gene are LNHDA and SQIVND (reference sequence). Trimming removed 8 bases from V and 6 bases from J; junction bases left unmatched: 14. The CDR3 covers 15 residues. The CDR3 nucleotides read TGTGCCAGTGGAAACGGACTAGGAAGGTCGGATACGCAGTATTTT. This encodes CASGNGLGRSDTQYF.

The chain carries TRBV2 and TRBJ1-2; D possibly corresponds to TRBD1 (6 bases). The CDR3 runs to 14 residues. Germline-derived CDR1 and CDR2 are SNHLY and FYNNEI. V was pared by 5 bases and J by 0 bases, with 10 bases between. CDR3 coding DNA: TGTGCCAGCAGTCCGACAGGACCTAACTATGGCTACACCTTC. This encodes CASSPTGPNYGYTF. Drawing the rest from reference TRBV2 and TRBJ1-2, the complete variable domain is EPEVTQTPSHQVTQMGQEVILRCVPISNHLYFYWYRQILGQKVEFLVSFYNNEISEKSEIFDDQFSVERPDGSNFTLKIRSTKLEDSAMYFCASSPTGPNYGYTFGSGTRLTVV.

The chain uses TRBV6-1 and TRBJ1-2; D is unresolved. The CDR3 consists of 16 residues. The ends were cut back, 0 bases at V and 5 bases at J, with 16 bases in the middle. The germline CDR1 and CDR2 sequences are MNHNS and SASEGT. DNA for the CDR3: TGTGCCAGCAGTGAAGCTGGTCCGGGATCAGGTTATGGCTACACCTTC. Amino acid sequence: CASSEAGPGSGYGYTF.

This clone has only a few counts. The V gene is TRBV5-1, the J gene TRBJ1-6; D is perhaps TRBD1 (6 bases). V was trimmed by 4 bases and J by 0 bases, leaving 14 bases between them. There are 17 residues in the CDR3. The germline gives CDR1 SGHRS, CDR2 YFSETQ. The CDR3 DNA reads TGCGCCAGCAGCAGATCTACAGGGAGCTCCTATAATTCACCCCTCCACTTT. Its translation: CASSRSTGSSYNSPLHF.

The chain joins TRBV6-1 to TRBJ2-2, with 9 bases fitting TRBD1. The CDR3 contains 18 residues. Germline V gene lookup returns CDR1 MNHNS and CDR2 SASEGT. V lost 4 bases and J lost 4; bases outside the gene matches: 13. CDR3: CASSASQGALYPTGELFF. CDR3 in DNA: TGTGCCAGCAGTGCTTCACAGGGGGCGCTTTACCCCACCGGGGAGCTGTTTTTT.

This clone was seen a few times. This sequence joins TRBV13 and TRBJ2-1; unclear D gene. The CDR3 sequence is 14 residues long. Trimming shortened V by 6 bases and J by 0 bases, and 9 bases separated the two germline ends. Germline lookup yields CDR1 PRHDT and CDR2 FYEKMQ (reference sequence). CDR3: CASSFGSSYNEQFF. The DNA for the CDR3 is TGTGCCAGCAGTTTTGGTAGCTCCTACAATGAGCAGTTCTTC. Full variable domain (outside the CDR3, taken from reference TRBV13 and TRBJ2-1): AAGVIQSPRHLIKEKRETATLKCYPIPRHDTVYWYQQGPGQDPQFLISFYEKMQSDKGSIPDRFSAQQFSDYHSELNMSSLELGDSALYFCASSFGSSYNEQFFGPGTRLTVL.